This T cell receptor (beta chain) was retrieved from a study of T cells after yellow fever vaccination. For TCR, cDNA came from 5'RACE template switching, which added a universal primer site and UMIs. MiXCR, applied by TCRdb to the 5' RACE reads, yields one record per CDR3 protein. This table has around 320,000 distinct CDR3 sequences, about 10% appearing once. V gave up 5 bases and J gave up 0 bases, with 13 bases separating them. CDR3 length: 16 residues. Germline-derived CDR1 and CDR2 are SGHTA and FQGTGA. The sequenced sample was CD4+ T cells sorted from PBMCs, obtained 45 days after the yellow fever booster vaccination. The origin of this receptor is a man aged 18 to 29 who received the YFV17D yellow fever vaccine. The chain is built from TRBV7-3 and TRBJ2-2; no firm D call. CDR3 bases: TGTGCCAGCAGCCTAAGAGTGGCAGCGAACACCGGGGAGCTGTTTTTT. This encodes CASSLRVAANTGELFF.